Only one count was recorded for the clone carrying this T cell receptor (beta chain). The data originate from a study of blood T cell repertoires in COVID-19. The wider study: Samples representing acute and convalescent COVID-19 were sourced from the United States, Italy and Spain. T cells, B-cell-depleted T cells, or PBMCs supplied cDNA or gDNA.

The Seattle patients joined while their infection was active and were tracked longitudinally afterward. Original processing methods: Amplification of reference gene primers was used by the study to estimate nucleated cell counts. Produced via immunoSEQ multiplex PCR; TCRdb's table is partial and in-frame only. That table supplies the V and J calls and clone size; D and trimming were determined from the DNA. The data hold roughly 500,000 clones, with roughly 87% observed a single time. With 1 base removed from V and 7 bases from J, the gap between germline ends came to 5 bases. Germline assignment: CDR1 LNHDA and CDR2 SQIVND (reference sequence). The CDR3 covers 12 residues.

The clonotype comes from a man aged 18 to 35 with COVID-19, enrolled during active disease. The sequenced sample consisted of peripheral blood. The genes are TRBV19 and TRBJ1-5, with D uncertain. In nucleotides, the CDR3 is TGTGCCAGTAGTATAGCTAACCAGCCCCAGCATTTT. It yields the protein CASSIANQPQHF. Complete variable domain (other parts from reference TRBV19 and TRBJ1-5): DGGITQSPKYLFRKEGQNVTLSCEQNLNHDAMYWYRQDPGQGLRLIYYSQIVNDFQKGDIAEGYSVSREKKESFPLTVTSAQKNPTAFYLCASSIANQPQHFGDGTRLSIL.